A selection of T cell receptor beta chains follows, all from one sample in a study of T cell changes during pregnancy in multiple sclerosis. The data were produced by immunoSEQ multiplex PCR, yet TCRdb's version contains in-frame clones alone and is incomplete. Counted here are 20,000 to 25,000 clones, about 90% occurring once; the ten biggest clones make up roughly 8.4%. The input for sequencing was CD8+ T cells from peripheral blood mononuclear cells, taken after pregnancy. These receptor sequences come from a female donor with multiple sclerosis, enrolled in a pregnancy study. Each CDR3 is given with its conserved first and last residue. Each record gives: clone size, J gene, V gene, D gene, CDR3 DNA, CDR3 protein. D genes are given only for firm matches. Only some rows state a clone size, as once, few, many or a class for expanded clones.

abundance: -
j_gene: TRBJ2-2
v_gene: TRBV7-3
d_gene: -
CDR3nt: TGTGCCAGCAGCCTGACACCCGGGGAGCTGTTTTTT
CDR3aa: CASSLTPGELFF

abundance: -
j_gene: TRBJ1-2
v_gene: TRBV5-4
d_gene: -
CDR3nt: TGTGCCAGCACCGTAAAGGGGTGGATCTTCTATGGCTACACCTTC
CDR3aa: CASTVKGWIFYGYTF

abundance: -
j_gene: TRBJ1-2
v_gene: TRBV7-9
d_gene: -
CDR3nt: TGTGCCAGCAGCCCCGGCAGGCCCTATATTAGTAACTATGGCTACACCTTC
CDR3aa: CASSPGRPYISNYGYTF

abundance: -
j_gene: TRBJ2-2
v_gene: TRBV4-3
d_gene: TRBD1
CDR3nt: TGCGCCAGCAGCCACGGTACAGGGGAAACCGGGGAGCTGTTTTTT
CDR3aa: CASSHGTGETGELFF

abundance: -
j_gene: TRBJ2-7
v_gene: TRBV30
d_gene: -
CDR3nt: TGTGCCTGGAGTCCAGGTTACGAGCAGTACTTC
CDR3aa: CAWSPGYEQYF

abundance: -
j_gene: TRBJ2-1
v_gene: TRBV15
d_gene: -
CDR3nt: TGTGCCACCAGCAGAGAGGATCGGGATAATCAGTTCTTC
CDR3aa: CATSREDRDNQFF

abundance: -
j_gene: TRBJ2-5
v_gene: TRBV6-5
d_gene: -
CDR3nt: TGTGCCAGCAATAGGATGACAGCTAAGACCCAGTACTTC
CDR3aa: CASNRMTAKTQYF

abundance: -
j_gene: TRBJ2-7
v_gene: TRBV6-6
d_gene: -
CDR3nt: TGTGCCAGTGCGGCGGTTACCTACGAGCAGTACTTC
CDR3aa: CASAAVTYEQYF

abundance: -
j_gene: TRBJ2-7
v_gene: TRBV6-1
d_gene: -
CDR3nt: TGTGCCAGCAGGACCAAAGCGGATAGCTCCTACGAGCAGTACTTC
CDR3aa: CASRTKADSSYEQYF

abundance: -
j_gene: TRBJ1-1
v_gene: TRBV28
d_gene: TRBD1
CDR3nt: TGTGCCAGCAGAGCCGACAGGGAATACACTGAAGCTTTCTTT
CDR3aa: CASRADREYTEAFF

abundance: -
j_gene: TRBJ2-5
v_gene: TRBV6-1
d_gene: TRBD2
CDR3nt: TGTGCCAGCAGTGAAGGGCCCGAAGGGTGGACTAGCGGTCAAGAGACCCAGTACTTC
CDR3aa: CASSEGPEGWTSGQETQYF

abundance: -
j_gene: TRBJ2-1
v_gene: TRBV2
d_gene: TRBD2
CDR3nt: TGTGCCAGCAGATGGACTAGCTCCTACAATGAGCAGTTCTTC
CDR3aa: CASRWTSSYNEQFF

abundance: once
j_gene: TRBJ1-3
v_gene: TRBV11-3
d_gene: TRBD1
CDR3nt: TGTGCCAGCAGCTTATCAGGGGGTTCTTCTGGAAACACCATATATTTT
CDR3aa: CASSLSGGSSGNTIYF

abundance: -
j_gene: TRBJ1-2
v_gene: TRBV6-5
d_gene: TRBD1
CDR3nt: TGTGCCAGCAGTTACTCACAGGGGGTAAATTATGGCTACACCTTC
CDR3aa: CASSYSQGVNYGYTF

abundance: -
j_gene: TRBJ2-5
v_gene: TRBV6-1
d_gene: TRBD2
CDR3nt: TGTGCCAGCAGTGGACTAGCGGGAGGGGGGGAGACCCAGTACTTC
CDR3aa: CASSGLAGGGETQYF

abundance: few
j_gene: TRBJ2-2
v_gene: TRBV4-1
d_gene: -
CDR3nt: TGCGCCAGCAGCCCCCAGGTGGACACCGGGGAGCTGTTTTTT
CDR3aa: CASSPQVDTGELFF

abundance: -
j_gene: TRBJ2-2
v_gene: TRBV6-4
d_gene: -
CDR3nt: TGTGCCAGCTCCCCAGGGCAGGACACCGGGGAGCTGTTTTTT
CDR3aa: CASSPGQDTGELFF

abundance: few
j_gene: TRBJ1-1
v_gene: TRBV6-5
d_gene: -
CDR3nt: TGTGCCAGCAGGGAGGAGACCCTCTTGAACACTGAAGCTTTCTTT
CDR3aa: CASREETLLNTEAFF

abundance: -
j_gene: TRBJ1-1
v_gene: TRBV27
d_gene: -
CDR3nt: TGTGCCAGCAGTTTCGTCGGAGGCCACACTGAAGCTTTCTTT
CDR3aa: CASSFVGGHTEAFF

abundance: -
j_gene: TRBJ2-1
v_gene: TRBV7-9
d_gene: TRBD2
CDR3nt: TGTGCCAGCAGCTTAGTTCGAGCGGGAGGGCCTCATGAGCAGTTCTTC
CDR3aa: CASSLVRAGGPHEQFF

abundance: -
j_gene: TRBJ2-1
v_gene: TRBV5-5
d_gene: TRBD1
CDR3nt: TGTGCCAGCAGCTTGGGGGACAGCTCCTACAATGAGCAGTTCTTC
CDR3aa: CASSLGDSSYNEQFF

abundance: -
j_gene: TRBJ2-5
v_gene: TRBV11-2
d_gene: TRBD1
CDR3nt: TGTGCCAGCAGCCGATACCGGGACAGCCAAGAGACCCAGTACTTC
CDR3aa: CASSRYRDSQETQYF

abundance: -
j_gene: TRBJ2-1
v_gene: TRBV28
d_gene: -
CDR3nt: TGTGCCAGCAGTTTAGGCAGGGTAGAGAATGAGCAGTTCTTC
CDR3aa: CASSLGRVENEQFF

abundance: -
j_gene: TRBJ2-7
v_gene: TRBV28
d_gene: TRBD1
CDR3nt: TGTGCCAGCAGTTTCCCATTAGGAAGGGACAGCCCCGAGAGCTCCTACGAGCAGTACTTC
CDR3aa: CASSFPLGRDSPESSYEQYF

abundance: -
j_gene: TRBJ1-2
v_gene: TRBV6-5
d_gene: -
CDR3nt: TGTGCCAGCAGCTATCGTACGGGAGGCTATGGCTACACCTTC
CDR3aa: CASSYRTGGYGYTF

abundance: -
j_gene: TRBJ2-2
v_gene: TRBV29-1
d_gene: -
CDR3nt: TGCAGCGTTGGGACACCGAACACCGGGGAGCTGTTTTTT
CDR3aa: CSVGTPNTGELFF

abundance: -
j_gene: TRBJ2-1
v_gene: TRBV19
d_gene: TRBD2
CDR3nt: TGTGCCAGTAATAACTACCGACAGGGGTTTAGCGGGAGGACAAGCTCCTACAATGAGCAGTTCTTC
CDR3aa: CASNNYRQGFSGRTSSYNEQFF

abundance: -
j_gene: TRBJ2-1
v_gene: TRBV5-4
d_gene: TRBD2
CDR3nt: TGTGCCAGCAGCGGGGGGGGGAAGCAGTTCTTC
CDR3aa: CASSGGGKQFF

abundance: medium-sized
j_gene: TRBJ2-3
v_gene: TRBV27
d_gene: -
CDR3nt: TGTGCCAGCAGCATAGCGGTTACTAGCACAGATACGCAGTATTTT
CDR3aa: CASSIAVTSTDTQYF

abundance: -
j_gene: TRBJ1-2
v_gene: TRBV5-1
d_gene: -
CDR3nt: TGCGCCAGCAGCAGCTACCCGTATGGCTACACCTTC
CDR3aa: CASSSYPYGYTF

abundance: -
j_gene: TRBJ2-7
v_gene: TRBV7-2
d_gene: TRBD1
CDR3nt: TGTGCCAGCAGGCCGGGACAGGGTTACGAGCAGTACTTC
CDR3aa: CASRPGQGYEQYF

abundance: -
j_gene: TRBJ2-2
v_gene: TRBV7-8
d_gene: -
CDR3nt: TGTGCCAGCAGCGACAGGAACACCGGGGAGCTGTTTTTT
CDR3aa: CASSDRNTGELFF

abundance: -
j_gene: TRBJ1-4
v_gene: TRBV30
d_gene: -
CDR3nt: TGTGCCTGGAGTGGGGGCGTGGGCTATGAAAAACTGTTTTTT
CDR3aa: CAWSGGVGYEKLFF

abundance: -
j_gene: TRBJ1-2
v_gene: TRBV7-9
d_gene: -
CDR3nt: TGTGCCAGCAGCCCCAGGGTGGCTAACTATGGCTACACCTTC
CDR3aa: CASSPRVANYGYTF

abundance: -
j_gene: TRBJ2-1
v_gene: TRBV28
d_gene: -
CDR3nt: TGTGCCAGCATCCGGGATTCCAATGAGCAGTTCTTC
CDR3aa: CASIRDSNEQFF

abundance: -
j_gene: TRBJ2-7
v_gene: TRBV5-1
d_gene: -
CDR3nt: TGCGCCAGCAGCTTGGCCTCCTGGGCTGGCTACGAGCAGTACTTC
CDR3aa: CASSLASWAGYEQYF

abundance: -
j_gene: TRBJ1-3
v_gene: TRBV11-2
d_gene: -
CDR3nt: TGTGCCAGCAGCTTCTCGCTCAGGGCGGACACCATATATTTT
CDR3aa: CASSFSLRADTIYF

abundance: once
j_gene: TRBJ1-3
v_gene: TRBV5-4
d_gene: TRBD1
CDR3nt: TGTGCCAGCAGAAAAGGACAGGGCGCTGGAAACACCATATATTTT
CDR3aa: CASRKGQGAGNTIYF

abundance: -
j_gene: TRBJ2-1
v_gene: TRBV11-2
d_gene: -
CDR3nt: TGTGCCAGCAGCTTAGACCCGGGAGAGCAGTTCTTC
CDR3aa: CASSLDPGEQFF

abundance: -
j_gene: TRBJ2-5
v_gene: TRBV25-1
d_gene: TRBD2
CDR3nt: TGTGCCAGCAGTGGAAGCGGGAGGGCCGAGACCCAGTACTTC
CDR3aa: CASSGSGRAETQYF

abundance: -
j_gene: TRBJ2-7
v_gene: TRBV27
d_gene: TRBD2
CDR3nt: TGTGCCAGCAGGATAGCGGGAGGGACCTACGAGCAGTACTTC
CDR3aa: CASRIAGGTYEQYF

abundance: once
j_gene: TRBJ2-7
v_gene: TRBV10-1
d_gene: TRBD2
CDR3nt: TGCGCCAGCAGTGCCGGGACTAGCGGGAGGGCCGGTTACGAGCAGTACTTC
CDR3aa: CASSAGTSGRAGYEQYF

abundance: -
j_gene: TRBJ2-6
v_gene: TRBV4-2
d_gene: TRBD2
CDR3nt: TGTGCCAGCAGCCAAGAGGGGGGGAGTGGGGCCAACGTCCTGACTTTC
CDR3aa: CASSQEGGSGANVLTF

abundance: -
j_gene: TRBJ2-6
v_gene: TRBV4-3
d_gene: -
CDR3nt: TGCGCCAGCAGCCACGGGTGGGGGACAGCGGGTGTGGAGTCTGGGGCCAACGTCCTGACTTTC
CDR3aa: CASSHGWGTAGVESGANVLTF

abundance: -
j_gene: TRBJ2-7
v_gene: TRBV2
d_gene: TRBD1
CDR3nt: TGTGCCAGCAGCTGGGACAGGTACCACGAGCAGTACTTC
CDR3aa: CASSWDRYHEQYF

abundance: -
j_gene: TRBJ2-7
v_gene: TRBV28
d_gene: TRBD1
CDR3nt: TGTGCCAGCAGGCCACAGGGGGCGCGGTACGAGCAGTACTTC
CDR3aa: CASRPQGARYEQYF

abundance: -
j_gene: TRBJ2-1
v_gene: TRBV6-6
d_gene: -
CDR3nt: TGTGCCAGCAGCACAGGGTTAAATGAGCAGTTCTTC
CDR3aa: CASSTGLNEQFF

abundance: -
j_gene: TRBJ2-7
v_gene: TRBV5-6
d_gene: TRBD1
CDR3nt: TGTGCCAGCAGGGCCCGGGACAGGCCCCACGAGCAGTACTTC
CDR3aa: CASRARDRPHEQYF

abundance: -
j_gene: TRBJ2-7
v_gene: TRBV9
d_gene: -
CDR3nt: TGTGCCAGCAGCTCACAGGGATACGAGCAGTACTTC
CDR3aa: CASSSQGYEQYF

abundance: -
j_gene: TRBJ2-1
v_gene: TRBV7-6
d_gene: -
CDR3nt: TGTGCCAGCAGCCCCCAGCGCGGCAACTCCTACAATGAGCAGTTCTTC
CDR3aa: CASSPQRGNSYNEQFF

abundance: -
j_gene: TRBJ2-7
v_gene: TRBV11-1
d_gene: -
CDR3nt: TGTGCCAGCAGCTTATGGGGTATCGGGGACTACGAGCAGTACTTC
CDR3aa: CASSLWGIGDYEQYF